A single sample gave rise to the 8 T cell receptor beta chains below, sequenced in a study of blood T cells in healthy people across ages. Together with a sample-barcoded 5' primer, a J-beta primer mix was included in a second PCR lasting roughly 7 to 11 cycles. TCRdb itself ran the 5' RACE reads through MiXCR, one entry per CDR3 protein. The sample lists about 1.8 million distinct CDR3 sequences, approximately 50% occurring once. Sequenced input: blood. These receptors were obtained from a woman aged 40 to 50 in good health.

The genes are TRBV12-3 or TRBV12-4 and TRBJ2-1; D might be TRBD2 (7 bases). V lost 8 bases and J lost 7, with 24 bases in between. This CDR3 is built from 16 residues. The CDR3 here is CASAPQWGGARNEQFF. The CDR3 nucleotides read TGTGCCAGCGCTCCTCAGTGGGGGGGCGCCCGGAATGAGCAGTTCTTC.

This clonotype turned up a few times. The genes are TRBV29-1 and TRBJ1-2; perhaps TRBD1 as D (5 bases). Deletions cut 6 bases from V and 7 bases from J, with 15 bases between. Per the germline V gene, CDR1 is SQVTM and CDR2 is ANQGSEA. The CDR3 consists of 12 residues. The CDR3 sequence: CSVKRTSPGYTF. DNA of the CDR3: TGCAGCGTCAAACGGACATCCCCTGGCTACACCTTC.

The chain carries TRBV25-1 and TRBJ1-2; TRBD1 matches at 9 bases. CDR3 length equals 16 residues. The trim removed 4 bases at V and 3 bases at J, leaving 9 bases unmatched. Germline V gene lookup returns CDR1 MGHDK and CDR2 SYGVNS. The CDR3 loop reads CASSGKYGTGHYGYTF. In DNA form, the CDR3 reads TGTGCCAGCAGTGGAAAGTATGGGACAGGGCACTATGGCTACACCTTC.

This clonotype occurred a few times. V and J are TRBV6-5 and TRBJ1-2, with D possibly matching TRBD1 (5 bases). The germline V gene encodes CDR1 MNHEY and CDR2 SVGAGI. The V gene lost 6 bases and the J gene lost 4 bases, with 15 bases spanning the gap. The CDR3 has 14 residues. The CDR3, as DNA: TGTGCCAGCAGCGAACAACAGGCCGGCTATGGCTACACCTTC. Translated: CASSEQQAGYGYTF.

Many counts were recorded for this clonotype. The V and J genes are TRBV29-1 and TRBJ2-3; D gene ambiguous. Trimming cost V 4 bases and J 5 bases, with 4 bases left between them. The CDR3 runs 10 residues. Germline CDR1 SQVTM, CDR2 ANQGSEA. The CDR3 loop is CSVGEDTQYF. The CDR3 DNA reads as TGCAGCGTTGGGGAAGATACGCAGTATTTT.

V gene TRBV20-1 combines with J gene TRBJ2-3; D uncertain. The germline V gene encodes CDR1 DFQATT and CDR2 SNEGSKA (reference sequence). Trimming stripped 5 bases from V and 2 bases from J, with 17 bases between. The CDR3 sequence is 15 residues long. The CDR3 DNA follows: TGCAGTGCTGCTCCCAGCCTAGTACCCACAGATACGCAGTATTTT. Translating it yields CSAAPSLVPTDTQYF.

This clonotype has just one count. J is TRBJ2-2 and V is TRBV5-6; maybe TRBD2 (5 bases). The CDR3 consists of 15 residues. Between the trimmed V and J ends, which lost 9 bases and 3 bases, there was a span of 18 bases. Germline V CDR1 and CDR2: SGHDT, YYEEEE. The CDR3 sequence: CATPDFPQYTGELFF. The CDR3 nucleotides read TGTGCCACTCCGGACTTTCCCCAGTACACCGGGGAGCTGTTTTTT.

This clonotype was counted only a few times. CDR3 bases: TGCGCCAGCAGCTTACGGGCCGGACAGGGGCTTGCCTACGAGCAGTACTTC. Its translation is CASSLRAGQGLAYEQYF. The V call is TRBV5-1, the J call TRBJ2-7; 9 bases align to TRBD1. Germline lookup yields CDR1 SGHRS and CDR2 YFSETQ. The length of the CDR3 is 17 residues. With V trimmed by 2 bases and J by 2 bases, 11 bases remained unmatched. Using reference TRBV5-1 and TRBJ2-7 for the parts outside the CDR3, the full variable domain is KAGVTQTPRYLIKTRGQQVTLSCSPISGHRSVSWYQQTPGQGLQFLFEYFSETQRNKGNFPGRFSGRQFSNSRSEMNVSTLELGDSALYLCASSLRAGQGLAYEQYFGPGTRLTVT.